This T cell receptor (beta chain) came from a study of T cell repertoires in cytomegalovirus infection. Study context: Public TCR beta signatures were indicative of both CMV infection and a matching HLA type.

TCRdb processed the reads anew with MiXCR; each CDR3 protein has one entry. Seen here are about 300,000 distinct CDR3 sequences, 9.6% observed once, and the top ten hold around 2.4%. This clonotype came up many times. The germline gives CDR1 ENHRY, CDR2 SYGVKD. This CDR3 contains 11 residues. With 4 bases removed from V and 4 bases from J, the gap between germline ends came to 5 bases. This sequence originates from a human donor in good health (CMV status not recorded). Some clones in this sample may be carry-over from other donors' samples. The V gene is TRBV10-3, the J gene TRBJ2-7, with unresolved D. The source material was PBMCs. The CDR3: CAISGDYEQYF. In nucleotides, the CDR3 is TGTGCCATCAGTGGGGATTACGAGCAGTACTTC.